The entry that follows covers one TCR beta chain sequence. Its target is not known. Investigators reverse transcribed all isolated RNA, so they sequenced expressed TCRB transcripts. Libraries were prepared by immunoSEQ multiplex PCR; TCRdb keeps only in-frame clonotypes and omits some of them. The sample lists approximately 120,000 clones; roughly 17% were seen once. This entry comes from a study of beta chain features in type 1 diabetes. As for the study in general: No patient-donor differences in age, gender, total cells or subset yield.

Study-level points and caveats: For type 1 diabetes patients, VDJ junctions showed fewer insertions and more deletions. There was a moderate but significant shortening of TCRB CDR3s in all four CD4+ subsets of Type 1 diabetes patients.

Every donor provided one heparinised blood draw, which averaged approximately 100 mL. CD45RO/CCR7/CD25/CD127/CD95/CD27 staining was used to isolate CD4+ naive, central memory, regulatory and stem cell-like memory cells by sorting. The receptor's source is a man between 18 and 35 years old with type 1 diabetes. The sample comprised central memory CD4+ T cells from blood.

The CDR3 region is CASSSEMGGSYNSPLHF. The CDR3 nucleotides are TGTGCCAGCAGCTCCGAGATGGGCGGGTCCTATAATTCACCCCTCCACTTT. This chain connects TRBV5-6 to TRBJ1-6; D remains ambiguous. V was clipped by 3 bases and J by 1 base, with 14 bases between them. The CDR3 totals 17 residues. Per germline, CDR1 SGHDT and CDR2 YYEEEE. Combining the CDR3 with reference TRBV5-6 and TRBJ1-6 gives the whole variable domain DAGVTQSPTHLIKTRGQQVTLRCSPKSGHDTVSWYQQALGQGPQFIFQYYEEEERQRGNFPDRFSGHQFPNYSSELNVNALLLGDSALYLCASSSEMGGSYNSPLHFGNGTRLTVT.